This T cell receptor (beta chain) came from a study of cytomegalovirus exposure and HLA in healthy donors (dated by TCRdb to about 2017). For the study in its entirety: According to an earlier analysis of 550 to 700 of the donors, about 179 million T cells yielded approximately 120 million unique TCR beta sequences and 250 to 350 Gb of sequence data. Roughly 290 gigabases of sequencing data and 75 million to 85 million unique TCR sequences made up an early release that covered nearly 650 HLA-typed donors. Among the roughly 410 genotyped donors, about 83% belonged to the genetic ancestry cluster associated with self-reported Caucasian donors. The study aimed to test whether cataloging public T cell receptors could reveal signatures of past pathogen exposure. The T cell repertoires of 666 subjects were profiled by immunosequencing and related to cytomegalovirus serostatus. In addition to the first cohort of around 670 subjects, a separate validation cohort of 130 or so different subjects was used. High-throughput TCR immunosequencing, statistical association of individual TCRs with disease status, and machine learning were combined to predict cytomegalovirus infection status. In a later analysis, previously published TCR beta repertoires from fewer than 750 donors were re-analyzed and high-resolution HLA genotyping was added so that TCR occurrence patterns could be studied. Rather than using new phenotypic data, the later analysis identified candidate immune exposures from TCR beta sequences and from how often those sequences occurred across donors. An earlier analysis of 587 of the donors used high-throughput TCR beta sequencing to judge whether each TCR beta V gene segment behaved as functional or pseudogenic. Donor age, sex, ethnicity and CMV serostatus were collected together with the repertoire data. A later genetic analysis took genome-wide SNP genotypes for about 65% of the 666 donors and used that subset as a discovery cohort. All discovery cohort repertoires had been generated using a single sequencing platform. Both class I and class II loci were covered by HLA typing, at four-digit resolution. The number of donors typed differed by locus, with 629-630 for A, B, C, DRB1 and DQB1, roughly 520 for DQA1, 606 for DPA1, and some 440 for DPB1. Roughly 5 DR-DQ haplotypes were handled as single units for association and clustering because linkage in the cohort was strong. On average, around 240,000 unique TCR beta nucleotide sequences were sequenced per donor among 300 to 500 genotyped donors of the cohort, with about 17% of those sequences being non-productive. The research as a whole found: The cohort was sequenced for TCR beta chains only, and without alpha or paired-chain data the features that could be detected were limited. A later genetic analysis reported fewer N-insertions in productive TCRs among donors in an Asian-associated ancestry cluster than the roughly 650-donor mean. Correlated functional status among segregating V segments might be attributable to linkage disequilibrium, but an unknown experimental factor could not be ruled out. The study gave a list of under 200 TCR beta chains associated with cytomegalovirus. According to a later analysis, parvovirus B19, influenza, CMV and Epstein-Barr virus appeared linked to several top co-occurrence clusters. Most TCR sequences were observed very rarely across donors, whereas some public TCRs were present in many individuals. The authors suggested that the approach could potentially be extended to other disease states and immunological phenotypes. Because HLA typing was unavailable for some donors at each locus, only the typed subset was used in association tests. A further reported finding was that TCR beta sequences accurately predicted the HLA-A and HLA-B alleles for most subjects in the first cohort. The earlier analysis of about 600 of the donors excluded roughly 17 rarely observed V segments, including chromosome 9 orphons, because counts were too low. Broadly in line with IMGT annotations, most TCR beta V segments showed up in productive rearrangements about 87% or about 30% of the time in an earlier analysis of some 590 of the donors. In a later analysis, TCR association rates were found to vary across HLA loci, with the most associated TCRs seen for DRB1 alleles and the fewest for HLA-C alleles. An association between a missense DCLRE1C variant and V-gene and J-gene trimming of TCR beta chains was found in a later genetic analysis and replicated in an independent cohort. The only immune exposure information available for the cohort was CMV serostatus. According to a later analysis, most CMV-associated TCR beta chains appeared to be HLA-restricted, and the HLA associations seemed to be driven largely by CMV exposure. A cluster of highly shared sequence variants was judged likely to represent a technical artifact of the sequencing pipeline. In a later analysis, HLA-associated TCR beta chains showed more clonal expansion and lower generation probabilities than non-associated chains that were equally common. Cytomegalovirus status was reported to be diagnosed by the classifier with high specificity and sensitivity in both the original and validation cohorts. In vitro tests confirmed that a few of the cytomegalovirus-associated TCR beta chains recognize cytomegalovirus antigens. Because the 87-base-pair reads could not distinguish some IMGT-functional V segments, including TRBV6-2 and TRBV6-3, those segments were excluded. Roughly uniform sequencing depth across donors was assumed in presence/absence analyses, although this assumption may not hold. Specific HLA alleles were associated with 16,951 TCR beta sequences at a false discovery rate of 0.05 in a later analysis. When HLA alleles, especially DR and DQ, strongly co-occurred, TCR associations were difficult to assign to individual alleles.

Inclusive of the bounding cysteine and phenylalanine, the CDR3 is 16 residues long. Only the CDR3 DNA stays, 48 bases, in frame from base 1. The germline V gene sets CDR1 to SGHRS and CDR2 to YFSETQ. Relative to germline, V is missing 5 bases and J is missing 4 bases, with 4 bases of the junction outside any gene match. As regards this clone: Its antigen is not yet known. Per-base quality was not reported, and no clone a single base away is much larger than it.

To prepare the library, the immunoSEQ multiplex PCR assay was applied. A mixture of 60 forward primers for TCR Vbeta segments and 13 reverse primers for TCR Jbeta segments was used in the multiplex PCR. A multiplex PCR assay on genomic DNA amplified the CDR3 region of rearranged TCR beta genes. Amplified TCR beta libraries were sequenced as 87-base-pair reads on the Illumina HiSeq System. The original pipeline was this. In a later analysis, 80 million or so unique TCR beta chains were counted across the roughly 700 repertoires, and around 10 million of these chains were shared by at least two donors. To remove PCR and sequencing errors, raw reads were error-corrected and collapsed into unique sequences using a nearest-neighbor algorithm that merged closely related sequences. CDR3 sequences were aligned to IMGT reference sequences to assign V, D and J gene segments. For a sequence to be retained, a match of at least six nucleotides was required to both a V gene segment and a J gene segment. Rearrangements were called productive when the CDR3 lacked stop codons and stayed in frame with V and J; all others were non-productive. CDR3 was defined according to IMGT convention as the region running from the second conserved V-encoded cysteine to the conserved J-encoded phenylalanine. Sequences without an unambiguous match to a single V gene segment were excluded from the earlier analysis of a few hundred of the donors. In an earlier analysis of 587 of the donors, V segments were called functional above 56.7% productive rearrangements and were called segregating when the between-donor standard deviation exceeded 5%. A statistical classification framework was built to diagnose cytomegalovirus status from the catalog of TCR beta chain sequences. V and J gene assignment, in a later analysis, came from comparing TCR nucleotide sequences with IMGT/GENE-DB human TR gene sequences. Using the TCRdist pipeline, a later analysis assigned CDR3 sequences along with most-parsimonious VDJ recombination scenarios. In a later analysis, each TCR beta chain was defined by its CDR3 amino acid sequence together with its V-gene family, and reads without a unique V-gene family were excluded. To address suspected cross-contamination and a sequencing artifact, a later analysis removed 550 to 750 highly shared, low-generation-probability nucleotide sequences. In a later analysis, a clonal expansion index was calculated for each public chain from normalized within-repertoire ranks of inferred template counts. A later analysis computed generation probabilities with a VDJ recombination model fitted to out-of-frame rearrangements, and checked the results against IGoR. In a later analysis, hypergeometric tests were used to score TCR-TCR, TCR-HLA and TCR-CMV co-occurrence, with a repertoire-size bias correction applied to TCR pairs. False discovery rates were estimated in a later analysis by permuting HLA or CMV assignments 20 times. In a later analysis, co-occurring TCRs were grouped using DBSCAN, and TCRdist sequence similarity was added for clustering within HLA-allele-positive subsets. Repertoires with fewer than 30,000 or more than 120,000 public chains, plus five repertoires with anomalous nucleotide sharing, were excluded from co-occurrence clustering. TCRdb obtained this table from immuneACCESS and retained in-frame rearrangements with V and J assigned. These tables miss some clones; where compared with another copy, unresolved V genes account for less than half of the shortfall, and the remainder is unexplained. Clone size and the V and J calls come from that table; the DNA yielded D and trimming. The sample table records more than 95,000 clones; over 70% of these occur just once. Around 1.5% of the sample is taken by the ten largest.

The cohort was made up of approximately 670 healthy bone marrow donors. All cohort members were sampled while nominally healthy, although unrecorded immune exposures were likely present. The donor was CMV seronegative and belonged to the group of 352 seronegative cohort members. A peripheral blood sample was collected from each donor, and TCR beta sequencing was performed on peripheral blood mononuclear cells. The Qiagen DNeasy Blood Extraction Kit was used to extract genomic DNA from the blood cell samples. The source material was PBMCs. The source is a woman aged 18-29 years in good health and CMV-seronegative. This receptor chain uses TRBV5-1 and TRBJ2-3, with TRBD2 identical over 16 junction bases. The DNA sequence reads TGCGCCAGCAGAGAAGGGACTAGCGGGGGGGCAGATACGCAGTATTTT. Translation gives CASREGTSGGADTQYF.